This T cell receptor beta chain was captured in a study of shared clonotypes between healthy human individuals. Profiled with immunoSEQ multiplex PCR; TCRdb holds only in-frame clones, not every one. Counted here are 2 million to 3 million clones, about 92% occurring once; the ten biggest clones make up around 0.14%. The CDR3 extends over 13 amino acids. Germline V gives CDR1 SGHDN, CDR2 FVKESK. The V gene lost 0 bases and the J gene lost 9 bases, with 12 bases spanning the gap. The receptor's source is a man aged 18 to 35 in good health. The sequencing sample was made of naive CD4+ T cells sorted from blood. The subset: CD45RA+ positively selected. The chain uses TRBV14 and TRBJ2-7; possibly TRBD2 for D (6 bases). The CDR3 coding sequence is TGTGCCAGCAGCCAAGATCTGGCGGGACTGCAGTACTTC. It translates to CASSQDLAGLQYF.